This is a list of T cell receptor beta chains from one sample in a study of blood T cell repertoires in COVID-19. Sequenced by immunoSEQ multiplex PCR; TCRdb stores in-frame clones only, minus some. Of 400,000 or so clones in the sample, about nine tenths are singletons; the top ten hold about 0.63%. Material: PBMCs or T cells enriched from blood (not recorded which). The source is a man aged 18 to 35 who had recovered from COVID-19. The CDR3 runs from the conserved cysteine through the conserved F or W. D genes are given only for firm matches. Expanded clones are given a class, and other clones once, few, many or no size at all.

J gene: TRBJ2-7; D gene: -; V gene: TRBV10-1; clone size: -; CDR3 DNA: TGCGCCAGCAGTCAGGAATACGAGCAGTACTTC; CDR3 protein: CASSQEYEQYF
J gene: TRBJ1-4; D gene: -; V gene: TRBV5-6; clone size: once; CDR3 DNA: TGTGCCAGCAGCTTGGGACAATCAACTAATGAAAAACTGTTTTTT; CDR3 protein: CASSLGQSTNEKLFF
J gene: TRBJ1-1; D gene: -; V gene: TRBV3-1/TRBV3-2; clone size: -; CDR3 DNA: TGTGCCAGCAGCCATAGCGCTGAAGCTTTCTTT; CDR3 protein: CASSHSAEAFF
J gene: TRBJ1-1; D gene: -; V gene: TRBV3-1/TRBV3-2; clone size: -; CDR3 DNA: TGTGCCAGCAGCCACGCGAAGACAGTTGCTGAAGCTTTCTTT; CDR3 protein: CASSHAKTVAEAFF
J gene: TRBJ1-1; D gene: -; V gene: TRBV9; clone size: -; CDR3 DNA: TGTGCCAGCAGCGCTAGGGGAAATGAACATACTGAAGCTTTCTTT; CDR3 protein: CASSARGNEHTEAFF
J gene: TRBJ1-3; D gene: -; V gene: TRBV2; clone size: -; CDR3 DNA: TGTGCCAGCAGTTGGGAGCATGGAAACACCATATATTTT; CDR3 protein: CASSWEHGNTIYF
J gene: TRBJ1-3; D gene: -; V gene: TRBV6-5; clone size: -; CDR3 DNA: TGTGCCAGCAGTCTCGGAAACACCATATATTTT; CDR3 protein: CASSLGNTIYF
J gene: TRBJ1-2; D gene: -; V gene: TRBV5-4; clone size: -; CDR3 DNA: TGTGCCAGCAGCAGTGACAGAAATGGCTACACCTTC; CDR3 protein: CASSSDRNGYTF
J gene: TRBJ1-5; D gene: -; V gene: TRBV29-1; clone size: -; CDR3 DNA: TGCAGCGTCCGGGTCGGAAGCAATCAGCCCCAGCATTTT; CDR3 protein: CSVRVGSNQPQHF
J gene: TRBJ2-1; D gene: -; V gene: TRBV24-1; clone size: -; CDR3 DNA: TGTGCCACCAGTGGACTGGATAGATACAATGAGCAGTTCTTC; CDR3 protein: CATSGLDRYNEQFF
J gene: TRBJ2-7; D gene: TRBD1; V gene: TRBV25-1; clone size: -; CDR3 DNA: TGTGCCAGCAGTGAACCCCGACAGGGGTCCTACGAGCAGTACTTC; CDR3 protein: CASSEPRQGSYEQYF
J gene: TRBJ2-7; D gene: TRBD2; V gene: TRBV2; clone size: -; CDR3 DNA: TGTGCCAGCAGTTCCAGTAGCGGGTACGAGCAGTACTTC; CDR3 protein: CASSSSSGYEQYF
J gene: TRBJ2-1; D gene: TRBD1; V gene: TRBV5-1; clone size: -; CDR3 DNA: TGCGCCAGCAGCATTGAGGGACAGGAATACAATGAGCAGTTCTTC; CDR3 protein: CASSIEGQEYNEQFF
J gene: TRBJ1-5; D gene: TRBD1; V gene: TRBV2; clone size: -; CDR3 DNA: TGTGCCAGCAGATGGACAGGGTCGGATCAGCCCCAGCATTTT; CDR3 protein: CASRWTGSDQPQHF
J gene: TRBJ2-5; D gene: -; V gene: TRBV25-1; clone size: -; CDR3 DNA: TGTGCCAGCAGTTATGGCCTAACTACCCAAGAGACCCAGTACTTC; CDR3 protein: CASSYGLTTQETQYF
J gene: TRBJ2-1; D gene: TRBD2; V gene: TRBV24-1; clone size: -; CDR3 DNA: TGTGCCACGCGGGGGGACTACCGGAATGAGCAGTTCTTC; CDR3 protein: CATRGDYRNEQFF
J gene: TRBJ1-5; D gene: -; V gene: TRBV12-3/TRBV12-4; clone size: -; CDR3 DNA: TGTGCCAGCACCGCGGGGGGGCCCCAGCATTTT; CDR3 protein: CASTAGGPQHF
J gene: TRBJ2-5; D gene: TRBD2; V gene: TRBV18; clone size: -; CDR3 DNA: TGTGCCAGCTCACGCAACTCCCCTAGCGGGAGTGGAGAGACCCAGTACTTC; CDR3 protein: CASSRNSPSGSGETQYF
J gene: TRBJ2-7; D gene: TRBD2; V gene: TRBV2; clone size: -; CDR3 DNA: TGTGCCAGCACTTTAGCGGGAGGGCCGAACGAGCAGTACTTC; CDR3 protein: CASTLAGGPNEQYF
J gene: TRBJ2-4; D gene: TRBD2; V gene: TRBV4-1; clone size: -; CDR3 DNA: TGCGCCAGCAGCACACCGGGACTAGCGGGAGGCCCCCGCGCCAAAAACATTCAGTACTTC; CDR3 protein: CASSTPGLAGGPRAKNIQYF
J gene: TRBJ2-1; D gene: -; V gene: TRBV7-3; clone size: -; CDR3 DNA: TGTGCCAGCAGCCAGCTAGGGGGGGAGTACTCAACGTGGTTCTTC; CDR3 protein: CASSQLGGEYSTWFF
J gene: TRBJ2-1; D gene: TRBD2; V gene: TRBV2; clone size: -; CDR3 DNA: TGTGCCAGCATGGTTCGCGATTTTTCCTTCGGGGGGAACTCCTACAATGAGCAGTTCTTC; CDR3 protein: CASMVRDFSFGGNSYNEQFF
J gene: TRBJ1-5; D gene: TRBD1; V gene: TRBV7-6; clone size: -; CDR3 DNA: TGTGCCAGCAGCTCTAAACCATCAGGGGGCGCATCCAATCAGCCCCAGCATTTT; CDR3 protein: CASSSKPSGGASNQPQHF
J gene: TRBJ2-1; D gene: -; V gene: TRBV11-2; clone size: -; CDR3 DNA: TGTGCCAGCAGCTTAGAGGCTAGAGAGCAGTTCTTC; CDR3 protein: CASSLEAREQFF
J gene: TRBJ1-6; D gene: TRBD1; V gene: TRBV4-1; clone size: -; CDR3 DNA: TGCGCCAGCAGCCCCGAGGACAGGGAAGGCTCACCCCTCCACTTT; CDR3 protein: CASSPEDREGSPLHF
J gene: TRBJ1-5; D gene: TRBD1; V gene: TRBV6-5; clone size: -; CDR3 DNA: TGTGCCAGCAGGGGTTTAGGGGGCGGTCAGCCCCAGCATTTT; CDR3 protein: CASRGLGGGQPQHF
J gene: TRBJ2-7; D gene: -; V gene: TRBV10-2; clone size: -; CDR3 DNA: TGCGCCAGCATGGCTATCGGTCTCCGGGATCAACCAGCCGCGTACGAGCAGTACTTC; CDR3 protein: CASMAIGLRDQPAAYEQYF
J gene: TRBJ1-2; D gene: TRBD1; V gene: TRBV15; clone size: -; CDR3 DNA: TGTGCCACCAGCAGGACAGGGATCTACACCTTC; CDR3 protein: CATSRTGIYTF
J gene: TRBJ2-2; D gene: -; V gene: TRBV2; clone size: -; CDR3 DNA: TGTGCCAGCAGTGCTACTGGGGAGCTGTTTTTT; CDR3 protein: CASSATGELFF
J gene: TRBJ1-6; D gene: -; V gene: TRBV6-1; clone size: -; CDR3 DNA: TGTGCCAGCAGTGAAGGGGGACTTGGAAGTTCACCCCTCCACTTT; CDR3 protein: CASSEGGLGSSPLHF
J gene: TRBJ1-6; D gene: -; V gene: TRBV27; clone size: -; CDR3 DNA: TGTGCCAGCAGTAGAAACGGACAGCGAAATTCACCCCTCCACTTT; CDR3 protein: CASSRNGQRNSPLHF
J gene: TRBJ1-1; D gene: TRBD1; V gene: TRBV2; clone size: -; CDR3 DNA: TGTGCCAGGAGACCAGGGGGCCGTGCCCCCAACACTGAAGCTTTCTTT; CDR3 protein: CARRPGGRAPNTEAFF
J gene: TRBJ2-5; D gene: -; V gene: TRBV11-2; clone size: -; CDR3 DNA: TGTGCCAGCAGCTTAGAGGGTCGCGTCGGGAACCTACAAGAGACCCAGTACTTC; CDR3 protein: CASSLEGRVGNLQETQYF
J gene: TRBJ2-7; D gene: TRBD1; V gene: TRBV7-2; clone size: -; CDR3 DNA: TGTGCCAGCAGCCCCCCGGGACAGAGATACGAGCAGTACTTC; CDR3 protein: CASSPPGQRYEQYF
J gene: TRBJ2-2; D gene: -; V gene: TRBV19; clone size: -; CDR3 DNA: TGTGCCAGTAGTTACGGGGTATCGAACACCGGGGAGCTGTTTTTT; CDR3 protein: CASSYGVSNTGELFF
J gene: TRBJ1-2; D gene: TRBD1; V gene: TRBV3-1/TRBV3-2; clone size: -; CDR3 DNA: TGTGCCAGCAGCCCGACCCTCCACGGACAGGGGATCGGCTACACCTTC; CDR3 protein: CASSPTLHGQGIGYTF
J gene: TRBJ1-1; D gene: -; V gene: TRBV2; clone size: -; CDR3 DNA: TGTGCCAGCGTGAGTGTCACTGAAGCTTTCTTT; CDR3 protein: CASVSVTEAFF
J gene: TRBJ2-3; D gene: TRBD1; V gene: TRBV27; clone size: -; CDR3 DNA: TGTGCCAGCAGCCGGGGACAGAGCAACACAGATACGCAGTATTTT; CDR3 protein: CASSRGQSNTDTQYF
J gene: TRBJ2-2; D gene: TRBD2; V gene: TRBV3-1/TRBV3-2; clone size: -; CDR3 DNA: TGTGCCAGCAGTCGCCTAGCGGGAGGTCCCACCGGGGAGCTGTTTTTT; CDR3 protein: CASSRLAGGPTGELFF
J gene: TRBJ1-5; D gene: -; V gene: TRBV5-8; clone size: -; CDR3 DNA: TGTGCCAGCAGCTTAATGGGCAGGGCGGATCAGCCCCAGCATTTT; CDR3 protein: CASSLMGRADQPQHF
J gene: TRBJ2-7; D gene: TRBD1; V gene: TRBV10-2; clone size: -; CDR3 DNA: TGCGCCAGCATGGACAGGTACGAGCAGTACTTC; CDR3 protein: CASMDRYEQYF